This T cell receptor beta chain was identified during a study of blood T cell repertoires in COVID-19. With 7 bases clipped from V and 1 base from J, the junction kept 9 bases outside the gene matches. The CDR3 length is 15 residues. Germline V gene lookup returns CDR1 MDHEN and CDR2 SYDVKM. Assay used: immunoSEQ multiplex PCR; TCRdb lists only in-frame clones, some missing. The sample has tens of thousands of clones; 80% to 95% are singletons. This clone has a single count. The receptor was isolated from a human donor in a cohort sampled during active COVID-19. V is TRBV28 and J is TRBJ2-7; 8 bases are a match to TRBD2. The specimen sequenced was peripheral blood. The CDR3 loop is CASNRPGGRSYEQYF. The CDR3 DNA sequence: TGTGCCAGCAATAGGCCGGGGGGGCGATCCTACGAGCAGTACTTC. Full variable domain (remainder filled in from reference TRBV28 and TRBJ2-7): DVKVTQSSRYLVKRTGEKVFLECVQDMDHENMFWYRQDPGLGLRLIYFSYDVKMKEKGDIPEGYSVSREKKERFSLILESASTNQTSMYLCASNRPGGRSYEQYFGPGTRLTVT.